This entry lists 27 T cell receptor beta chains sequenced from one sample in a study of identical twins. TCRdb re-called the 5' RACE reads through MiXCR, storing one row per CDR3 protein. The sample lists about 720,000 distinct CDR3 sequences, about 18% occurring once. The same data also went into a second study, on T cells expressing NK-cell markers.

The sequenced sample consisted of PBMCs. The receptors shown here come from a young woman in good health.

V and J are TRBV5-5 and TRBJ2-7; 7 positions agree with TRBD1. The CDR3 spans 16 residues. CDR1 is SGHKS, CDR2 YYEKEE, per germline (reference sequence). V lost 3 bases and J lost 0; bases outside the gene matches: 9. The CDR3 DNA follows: TGTGCCAGCAGCTCCTTAGGGACAGCAGTCTCCTACGAGCAGTACTTC. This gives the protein CASSSLGTAVSYEQYF.

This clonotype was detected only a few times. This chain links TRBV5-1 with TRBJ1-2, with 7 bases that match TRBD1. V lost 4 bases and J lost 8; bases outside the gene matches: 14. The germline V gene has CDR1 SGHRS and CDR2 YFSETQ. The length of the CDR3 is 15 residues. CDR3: CASSLDRARQGGYTF. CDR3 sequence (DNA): TGCGCCAGCAGCCTCGACAGGGCCCGGCAGGGCGGCTACACCTTC. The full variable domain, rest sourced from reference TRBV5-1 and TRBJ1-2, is KAGVTQTPRYLIKTRGQQVTLSCSPISGHRSVSWYQQTPGQGLQFLFEYFSETQRNKGNFPGRFSGRQFSNSRSEMNVSTLELGDSALYLCASSLDRARQGGYTFGSGTRLTVV.

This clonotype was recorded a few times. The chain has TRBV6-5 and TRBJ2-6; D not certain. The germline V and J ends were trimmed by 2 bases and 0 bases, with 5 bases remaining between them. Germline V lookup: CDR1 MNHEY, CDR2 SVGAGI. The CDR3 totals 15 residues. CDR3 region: CASSYAFSGANVLTF. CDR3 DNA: TGTGCCAGCAGTTACGCGTTCTCTGGGGCCAACGTCCTGACTTTC.

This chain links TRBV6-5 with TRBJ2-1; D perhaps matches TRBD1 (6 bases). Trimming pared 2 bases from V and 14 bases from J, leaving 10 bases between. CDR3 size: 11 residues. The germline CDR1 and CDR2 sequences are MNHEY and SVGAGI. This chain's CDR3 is CASSYQGLEFF. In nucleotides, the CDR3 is TGTGCCAGCAGTTACCAGGGGTTGGAGTTCTTC.

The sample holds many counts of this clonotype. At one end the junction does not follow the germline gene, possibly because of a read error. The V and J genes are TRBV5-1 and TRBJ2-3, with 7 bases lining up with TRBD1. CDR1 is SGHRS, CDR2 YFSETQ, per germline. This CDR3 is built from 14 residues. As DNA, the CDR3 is TGTGCCAGCAGCTCGGGACAGAGCACAGATACGCAGTATTTT. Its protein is CASSSGQSTDTQYF.

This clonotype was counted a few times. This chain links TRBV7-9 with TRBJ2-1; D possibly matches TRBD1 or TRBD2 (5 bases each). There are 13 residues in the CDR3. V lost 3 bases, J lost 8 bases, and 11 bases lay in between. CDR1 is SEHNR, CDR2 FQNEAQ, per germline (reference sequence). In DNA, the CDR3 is TGTGCCAGCAGCTTGAGGGACGGGGATGAGCAGTTCTTC. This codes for CASSLRDGDEQFF.

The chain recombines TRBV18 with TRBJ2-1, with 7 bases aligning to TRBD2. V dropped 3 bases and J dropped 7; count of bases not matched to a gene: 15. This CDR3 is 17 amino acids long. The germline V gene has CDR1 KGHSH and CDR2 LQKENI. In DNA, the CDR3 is TGTGCCAGCTCACCGAGGGTGAGGGGACTATCATCAAATGAGCAGTTCTTC. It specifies CASSPRVRGLSSNEQFF.

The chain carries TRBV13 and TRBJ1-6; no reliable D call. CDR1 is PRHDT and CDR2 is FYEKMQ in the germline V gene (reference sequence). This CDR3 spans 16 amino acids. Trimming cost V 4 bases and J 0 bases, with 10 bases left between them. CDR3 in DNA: TGTGCCAGCAGCTATAAGTCAGGCTCCTATAATTCACCCCTCCACTTT. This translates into CASSYKSGSYNSPLHF.

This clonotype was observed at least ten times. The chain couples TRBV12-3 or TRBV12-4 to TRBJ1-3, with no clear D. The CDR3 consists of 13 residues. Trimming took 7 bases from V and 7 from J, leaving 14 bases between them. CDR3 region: CASMVSGRNTIYF. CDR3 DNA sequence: TGTGCCAGCATGGTGTCTGGACGGAACACCATATATTTT.

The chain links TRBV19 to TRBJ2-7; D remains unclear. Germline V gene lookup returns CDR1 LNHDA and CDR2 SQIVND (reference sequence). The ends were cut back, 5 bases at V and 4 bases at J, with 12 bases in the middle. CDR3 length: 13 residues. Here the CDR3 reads CASSEDVWYEQYF. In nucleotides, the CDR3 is TGTGCCAGTAGTGAGGACGTTTGGTACGAGCAGTACTTC.

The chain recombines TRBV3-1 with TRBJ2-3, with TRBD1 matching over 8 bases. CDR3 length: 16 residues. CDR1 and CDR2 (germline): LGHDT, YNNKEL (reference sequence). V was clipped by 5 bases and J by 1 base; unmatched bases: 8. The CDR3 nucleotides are TGTGCCAGCAGCTATACCAGGGGGCCTGGCACAGATACGCAGTATTTT. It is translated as CASSYTRGPGTDTQYF.

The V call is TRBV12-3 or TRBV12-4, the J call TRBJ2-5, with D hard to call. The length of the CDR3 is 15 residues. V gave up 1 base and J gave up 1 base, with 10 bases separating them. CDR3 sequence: CASSLEADSQETQYF. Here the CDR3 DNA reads TGTGCCAGCAGTTTAGAGGCAGATAGCCAAGAGACCCAGTACTTC.

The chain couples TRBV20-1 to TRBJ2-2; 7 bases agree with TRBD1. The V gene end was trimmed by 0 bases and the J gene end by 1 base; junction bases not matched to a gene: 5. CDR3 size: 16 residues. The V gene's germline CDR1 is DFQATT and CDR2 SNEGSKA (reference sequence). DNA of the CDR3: TGCAGTGCTAGAGATGTAAGGGGGCAGAACACCGGGGAGCTGTTTTTT. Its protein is CSARDVRGQNTGELFF.

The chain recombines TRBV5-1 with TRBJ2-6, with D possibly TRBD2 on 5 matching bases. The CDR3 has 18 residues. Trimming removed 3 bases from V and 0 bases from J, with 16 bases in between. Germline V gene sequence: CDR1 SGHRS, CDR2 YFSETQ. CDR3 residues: CASSSPIFRGSGANVLTF. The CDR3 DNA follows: TGCGCCAGCAGCTCTCCTATCTTCCGGGGCTCTGGGGCCAACGTCCTGACTTTC.

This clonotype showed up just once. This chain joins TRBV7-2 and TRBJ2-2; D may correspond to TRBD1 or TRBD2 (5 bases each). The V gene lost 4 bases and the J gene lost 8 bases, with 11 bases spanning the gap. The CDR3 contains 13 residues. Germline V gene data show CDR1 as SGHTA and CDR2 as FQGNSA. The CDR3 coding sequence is TGTGCCAGCAGCTCGGGACCTAAAGGGGAGCTGTTTTTT. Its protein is CASSSGPKGELFF.

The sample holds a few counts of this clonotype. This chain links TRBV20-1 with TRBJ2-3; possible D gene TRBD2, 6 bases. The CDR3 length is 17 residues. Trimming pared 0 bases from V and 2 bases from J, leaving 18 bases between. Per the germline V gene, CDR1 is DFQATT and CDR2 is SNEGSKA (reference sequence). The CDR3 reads CSARDPSGASDTDTQYF. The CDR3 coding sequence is TGCAGTGCTAGAGATCCGTCTGGAGCTAGCGACACAGATACGCAGTATTTT.

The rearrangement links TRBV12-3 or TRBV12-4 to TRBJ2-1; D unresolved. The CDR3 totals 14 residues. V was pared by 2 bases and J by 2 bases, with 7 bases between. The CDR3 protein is CASSLQVTYNEQFF. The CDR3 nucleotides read TGTGCCAGCAGTTTACAGGTTACCTACAATGAGCAGTTCTTC.

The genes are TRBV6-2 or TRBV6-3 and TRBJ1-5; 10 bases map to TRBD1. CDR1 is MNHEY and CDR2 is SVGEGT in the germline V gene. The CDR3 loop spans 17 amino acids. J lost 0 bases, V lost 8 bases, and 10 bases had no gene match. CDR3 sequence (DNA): TGTGCCAGCTTCCCGGGACAGGGGCAGGGTAGCAATCAGCCCCAGCATTTT. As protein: CASFPGQGQGSNQPQHF.

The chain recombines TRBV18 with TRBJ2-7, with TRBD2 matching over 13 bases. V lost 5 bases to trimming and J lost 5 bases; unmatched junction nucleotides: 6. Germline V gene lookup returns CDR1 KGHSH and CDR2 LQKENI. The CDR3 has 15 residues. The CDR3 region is CASSKGTSGNNEQYF. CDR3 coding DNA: TGTGCCAGCTCAAAGGGGACTAGCGGGAATAACGAGCAGTACTTC.

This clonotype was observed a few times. The CDR3 bases are TGTGCCAGCTCACCACCCGGGGGACACAATGAGCAGTTCTTC. Translated: CASSPPGGHNEQFF. The V call is TRBV18, the J call TRBJ2-1, with D perhaps TRBD2 (6 bases). The CDR3 covers 14 residues. Trimming shortened V by 0 bases and J by 5 bases, and 8 bases separated the two germline ends. The germline V gene has CDR1 KGHSH and CDR2 LQKENI.

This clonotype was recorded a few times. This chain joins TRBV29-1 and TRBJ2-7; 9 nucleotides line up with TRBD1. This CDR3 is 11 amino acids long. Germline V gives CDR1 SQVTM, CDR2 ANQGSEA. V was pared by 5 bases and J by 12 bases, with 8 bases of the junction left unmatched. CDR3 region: CSVYGQGSWYF. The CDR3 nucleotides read TGCAGCGTTTATGGACAGGGGTCTTGGTACTTC.

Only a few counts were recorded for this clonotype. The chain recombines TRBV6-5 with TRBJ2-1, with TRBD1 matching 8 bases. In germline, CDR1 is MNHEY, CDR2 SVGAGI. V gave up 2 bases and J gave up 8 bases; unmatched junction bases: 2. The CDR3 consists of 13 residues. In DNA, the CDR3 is TGTGCCAGCAGTTACCTGGACAGGGATGAGCAGTTCTTC. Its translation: CASSYLDRDEQFF.

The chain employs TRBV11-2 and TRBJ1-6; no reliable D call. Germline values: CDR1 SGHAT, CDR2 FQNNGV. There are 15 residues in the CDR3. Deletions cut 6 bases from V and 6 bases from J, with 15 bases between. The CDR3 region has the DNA TGTGCCAGCAGGTTACTCAGAAGACCTAATTCACCCCTCCACTTT. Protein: CASRLLRRPNSPLHF.

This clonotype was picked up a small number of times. DNA for the CDR3: TGCGCCAGCAGCTTATCTCAAGAGGGCGATGAGCAGTTCTTC. Its protein product is CASSLSQEGDEQFF. The J gene is TRBJ2-1, the V gene TRBV5-1; a weak D match, TRBD2 (5 bases). The CDR3 is 14 residues long. Germline V gene sequence: CDR1 SGHRS, CDR2 YFSETQ. Trimming pared 2 bases from V and 8 bases from J, leaving 14 bases between.

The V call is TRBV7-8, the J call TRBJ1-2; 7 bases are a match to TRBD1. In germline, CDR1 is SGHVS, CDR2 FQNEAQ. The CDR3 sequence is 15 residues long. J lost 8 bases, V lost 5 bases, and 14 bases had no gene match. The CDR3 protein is CASSVTGTSSGGYTF. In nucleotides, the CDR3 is TGTGCCAGCAGCGTGACAGGGACGAGCTCTGGCGGCTACACCTTC.

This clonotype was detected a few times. The CDR3 DNA reads TGCGCCAGCAGCTTGGGGCCTGGGGGAGGTGGAGGGAATGAGCAGTTCTTC. Amino acids: CASSLGPGGGGGNEQFF. This chain connects TRBV5-1 to TRBJ2-1; TRBD2 might be the D (6 bases). With 0 bases removed from V and 7 bases from J, the gap between germline ends came to 20 bases. Germline loops: CDR1 SGHRS, CDR2 YFSETQ. The CDR3 totals 17 residues.

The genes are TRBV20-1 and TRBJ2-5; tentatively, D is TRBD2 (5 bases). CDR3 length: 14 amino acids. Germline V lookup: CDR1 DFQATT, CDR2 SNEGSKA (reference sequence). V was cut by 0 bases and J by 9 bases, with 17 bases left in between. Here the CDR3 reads CSARDWRALGPQYF. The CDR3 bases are TGCAGTGCTAGAGATTGGCGGGCTTTAGGCCCCCAGTACTTC.